A selection of T cell receptor beta chains follows, all from one sample in a study of T cell repertoires in cytomegalovirus infection. Each CDR3 protein gets one entry after TCRdb re-called the reads with MiXCR. The profile shows some 350,000 distinct CDR3 sequences, around a sixth of them singletons. Sequencing was carried out using PBMCs. These receptors came from a human donor in good health (CMV status not recorded). Some clones in this sample may be carry-over from other donors' samples. The CDR3 runs from the conserved cysteine through the conserved F or W. D genes are given only for firm matches. Only some rows state a clone size, as once, few, many or a class for expanded clones.

CDR3 DNA: TGCGCCAGCAGCCAGTCCGGGACAGGGGAGTCACCCCTCCACTTT
CDR3 protein: CASSQSGTGESPLHF
J gene: TRBJ1-6
V gene: TRBV4-1
clone size: few
D gene: TRBD1

CDR3 DNA: TGTGCCAGCAGCTCCGGGACTGGAGATACGCAGTATTTT
CDR3 protein: CASSSGTGDTQYF
J gene: TRBJ2-3
V gene: TRBV7-2
clone size: many
D gene: .

CDR3 DNA: TGTGCCAGCAGCCGAAGGACAGAATCTGGAAACACCATATATTTT
CDR3 protein: CASSRRTESGNTIYF
J gene: TRBJ1-3
V gene: TRBV7-9
clone size: .
D gene: .

CDR3 DNA: TGTGCCACCAGCAGAGAACGGGGCAATCCCCGGCCCGAGCAGTACTTC
CDR3 protein: CATSRERGNPRPEQYF
J gene: TRBJ2-7
V gene: TRBV15
clone size: few
D gene: .

CDR3 DNA: TGTGCCAGCAGCCGGACTAGCGGGAGTTTGACAGATACGCAGTATTTT
CDR3 protein: CASSRTSGSLTDTQYF
J gene: TRBJ2-3
V gene: TRBV7-6
clone size: many
D gene: TRBD2

CDR3 DNA: TGTGCCAGCAGTCCCCGGACAGGGCGAGTGGGAACTGAAGCTTTCTTT
CDR3 protein: CASSPRTGRVGTEAFF
J gene: TRBJ1-1
V gene: TRBV6-5
clone size: .
D gene: TRBD1

CDR3 DNA: TGTGCCAGCAGGACAGGGGATGCTTTCTTT
CDR3 protein: CASRTGDAFF
J gene: TRBJ1-1
V gene: TRBV2
clone size: few
D gene: TRBD1

CDR3 DNA: TGCAGTGCTAGAGATAGACAGCGTCGGGTGACAGATACGCAGTATTTT
CDR3 protein: CSARDRQRRVTDTQYF
J gene: TRBJ2-3
V gene: TRBV20-1
clone size: .
D gene: .

CDR3 DNA: TGTGCCAGCAGCTTAGGCAGAGGGAACACTGAAGCTTTCTTT
CDR3 protein: CASSLGRGNTEAFF
J gene: TRBJ1-1
V gene: TRBV7-9
clone size: many
D gene: .

CDR3 DNA: TGCGCCAGCAGGAGTGAGGAGGCCGGGGATACGCAGTATTTT
CDR3 protein: CASRSEEAGDTQYF
J gene: TRBJ2-3
V gene: TRBV23-1
clone size: .
D gene: .

CDR3 DNA: TGTGCCAGCTCCCCCCTGGCGGGGGTGGAATTCTTC
CDR3 protein: CASSPLAGVEFF
J gene: TRBJ2-1
V gene: TRBV12-3/TRBV12-4
clone size: few
D gene: TRBD2

CDR3 DNA: TGTGCCAGCAGTTACTGGGGGCCTAACACCGGGGAGCTGTTTTTT
CDR3 protein: CASSYWGPNTGELFF
J gene: TRBJ2-2
V gene: TRBV6-2/TRBV6-3
clone size: .
D gene: .

CDR3 DNA: TGTGCCAGCAGTCCGGCCCTGATGGCTTTCTTT
CDR3 protein: CASSPALMAFF
J gene: TRBJ1-1
V gene: TRBV12-3/TRBV12-4
clone size: .
D gene: .

CDR3 DNA: TGTGCCATCAGGAAAGGGTTCGGCGGGGGGGACCAAGAGACCCAGTACTTC
CDR3 protein: CAIRKGFGGGDQETQYF
J gene: TRBJ2-5
V gene: TRBV10-3
clone size: few
D gene: TRBD2

CDR3 DNA: TGCAGCGTTGATTGGGGGACAGGGGCCGAAGCTTTCTTT
CDR3 protein: CSVDWGTGAEAFF
J gene: TRBJ1-1
V gene: TRBV29-1
clone size: .
D gene: TRBD1

CDR3 DNA: TGTGCCAGCAGCCCAGGGAATTCAAATTCACCCCTCCACTTT
CDR3 protein: CASSPGNSNSPLHF
J gene: TRBJ1-6
V gene: TRBV7-8
clone size: many
D gene: .

CDR3 DNA: TGTGCCAGCAGCTCCGCGGGCAGGGGGACCCAGTACTTC
CDR3 protein: CASSSAGRGTQYF
J gene: TRBJ2-5
V gene: TRBV11-2
clone size: few
D gene: .

CDR3 DNA: TGTGCCACCAGCAAGGGCCGGCCTTATAGCAATCAGCCCCAGCATTTT
CDR3 protein: CATSKGRPYSNQPQHF
J gene: TRBJ1-5
V gene: TRBV15
clone size: few
D gene: .

CDR3 DNA: TGCGCCAGCAGCCAAGCGGGACTAGTTTTGGATACGCAGTATTTT
CDR3 protein: CASSQAGLVLDTQYF
J gene: TRBJ2-3
V gene: TRBV4-3
clone size: .
D gene: TRBD2

CDR3 DNA: TGTGCCAGCAGCTATGAGATGACCGGACTGTTTTTT
CDR3 protein: CASSYEMTGLFF
J gene: TRBJ1-4
V gene: TRBV7-2
clone size: many
D gene: .

CDR3 DNA: TGTGCCAGCAGCCCAACCTGGGGACTAGGTAACGAGCAGTACTTC
CDR3 protein: CASSPTWGLGNEQYF
J gene: TRBJ2-7
V gene: TRBV11-2
clone size: .
D gene: TRBD2

CDR3 DNA: TGTGCCAGCAACCGACAGGGACCAGGGTGGTCCACCTTC
CDR3 protein: CASNRQGPGWSTF
J gene: TRBJ1-2
V gene: TRBV2
clone size: once
D gene: TRBD1

CDR3 DNA: TGCGCCAGCAGCTTAGAACAGGGAAGGACTGAAGCTTTCTTT
CDR3 protein: CASSLEQGRTEAFF
J gene: TRBJ1-1
V gene: TRBV5-4
clone size: many
D gene: .

CDR3 DNA: TGTGCCAGCACCCTTGGAGCGGGAGGGCCTGTCGGGGAGCTGTTTTTT
CDR3 protein: CASTLGAGGPVGELFF
J gene: TRBJ2-2
V gene: TRBV12-3/TRBV12-4
clone size: .
D gene: TRBD2

CDR3 DNA: TGCAGTGCTAGGACGGCGGTCGGGGATACGCAGTATTTT
CDR3 protein: CSARTAVGDTQYF
J gene: TRBJ2-3
V gene: TRBV20-1
clone size: .
D gene: .

CDR3 DNA: TGTGCCAGCAGCCGATACCCCAGCAGCGGGAATGGTTACAATGAGCAGTTCTTC
CDR3 protein: CASSRYPSSGNGYNEQFF
J gene: TRBJ2-1
V gene: TRBV7-6
clone size: many
D gene: TRBD2

CDR3 DNA: TGCAGCGTCCTAAGGGGCAGGGAAATTGGAGGCTACACCTTC
CDR3 protein: CSVLRGREIGGYTF
J gene: TRBJ1-2
V gene: TRBV29-1
clone size: .
D gene: .

CDR3 DNA: TGTGCCAGCAGCAGACCGGGACGTCTGAAAGAGACCCAGTACTTC
CDR3 protein: CASSRPGRLKETQYF
J gene: TRBJ2-5
V gene: TRBV28
clone size: .
D gene: .

CDR3 DNA: TGTGCCAGCAGCTTAGGCGCTAGCGGCACAGATACGCAGTGTTTT
CDR3 protein: CASSLGASGTDTQCF
J gene: TRBJ2-3
V gene: TRBV7-9
clone size: once
D gene: TRBD2

CDR3 DNA: TGTGCCAGCAGCTTTAATCGGGCCAAAAACATTCAGTACTTC
CDR3 protein: CASSFNRAKNIQYF
J gene: TRBJ2-4
V gene: TRBV11-2
clone size: few
D gene: .

CDR3 DNA: TGTGCCAGCAGCTTTCCGCGCTGGCGGGACAACAATGAGCAGTTCTTC
CDR3 protein: CASSFPRWRDNNEQFF
J gene: TRBJ2-1
V gene: TRBV11-2
clone size: .
D gene: .

CDR3 DNA: TGTGCCAGCCAGGTGATGAACACTGAAGCTTTCTTT
CDR3 protein: CASQVMNTEAFF
J gene: TRBJ1-1
V gene: TRBV7-9
clone size: .
D gene: .

CDR3 DNA: TGCAGTGCTAGAAGGACTGGACAGAGCTCCTACAATGAGCAGTTCTTC
CDR3 protein: CSARRTGQSSYNEQFF
J gene: TRBJ2-1
V gene: TRBV20-1
clone size: few
D gene: .

CDR3 DNA: TGCAGTGCTAGAGATCTCATGGCTAGCTCCTACGAGCAGTACTTC
CDR3 protein: CSARDLMASSYEQYF
J gene: TRBJ2-7
V gene: TRBV20-1
clone size: few
D gene: .

CDR3 DNA: TGTGCCAGCAGCGTGGGGATCTCAGGAAACACCATATATTTT
CDR3 protein: CASSVGISGNTIYF
J gene: TRBJ1-3
V gene: TRBV9
clone size: few
D gene: .

CDR3 DNA: TGCGCCAGCAGCTTGGGTGGGACAGGGGGCGCCGAGCAGTACTTC
CDR3 protein: CASSLGGTGGAEQYF
J gene: TRBJ2-7
V gene: TRBV5-1
clone size: few
D gene: TRBD1

CDR3 DNA: TGTGCCGGAGCCGGGACAGGGATGGAGCCCCAGCATTTT
CDR3 protein: CAGAGTGMEPQHF
J gene: TRBJ1-5
V gene: TRBV19
clone size: few
D gene: TRBD1

CDR3 DNA: TGTGCCACCAGCAGAGATCGGGCCGGAGGATCTGAAGCTTTCTTT
CDR3 protein: CATSRDRAGGSEAFF
J gene: TRBJ1-1
V gene: TRBV15
clone size: .
D gene: .

CDR3 DNA: TGTGCCACTAAGACAGACCAAGAGACCCAGTACTTC
CDR3 protein: CATKTDQETQYF
J gene: TRBJ2-5
V gene: TRBV10-3
clone size: many
D gene: .

CDR3 DNA: TGTGCCAGCAGTTCTCGGACTAGCGGGAAGGTCGGGGAGCTGTTTTTT
CDR3 protein: CASSSRTSGKVGELFF
J gene: TRBJ2-2
V gene: TRBV12-3/TRBV12-4
clone size: many
D gene: TRBD2

CDR3 DNA: TGCGCCAGCAGTCCCTGGGAAAGGGGCATGGCCTACAATGAGCAGTTCTTC
CDR3 protein: CASSPWERGMAYNEQFF
J gene: TRBJ2-1
V gene: TRBV4-3
clone size: .
D gene: .

CDR3 DNA: TGTGCCAGCAGCTTCCATATTGGGGCCAACGTCCTGACTTTC
CDR3 protein: CASSFHIGANVLTF
J gene: TRBJ2-6
V gene: TRBV11-2
clone size: .
D gene: .

CDR3 DNA: TGCAGCGTTGAAGGGGGCAGGGACGGCTCTGGAAACACCATATATTTT
CDR3 protein: CSVEGGRDGSGNTIYF
J gene: TRBJ1-3
V gene: TRBV29-1
clone size: .
D gene: .